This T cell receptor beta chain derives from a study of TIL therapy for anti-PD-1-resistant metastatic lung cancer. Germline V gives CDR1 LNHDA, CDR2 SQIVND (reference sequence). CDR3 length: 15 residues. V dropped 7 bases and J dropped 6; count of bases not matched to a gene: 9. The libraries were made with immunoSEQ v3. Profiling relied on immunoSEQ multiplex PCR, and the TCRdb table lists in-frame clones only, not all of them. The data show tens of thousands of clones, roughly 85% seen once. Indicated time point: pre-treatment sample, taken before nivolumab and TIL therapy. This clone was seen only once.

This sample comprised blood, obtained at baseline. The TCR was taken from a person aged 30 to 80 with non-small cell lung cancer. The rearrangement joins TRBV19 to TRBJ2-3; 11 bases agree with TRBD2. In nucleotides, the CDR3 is TGTGCCAGTAAGACTAGCGGGAATGGAGGGGATACGCAGTATTTT. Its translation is CASKTSGNGGDTQYF.